This T cell receptor (beta chain) was retrieved from a study of blood T cells in healthy people across ages. General study points: Diversity of TCR beta correlated strongly with naive T cell percentage. Expanded clonotype changes were possibly confounded by unknown donor CMV status.

This CDR3 contains 13 residues. V lost 2 bases, J lost 1 base, and 6 bases lay in between. The germline V gene has CDR1 SQVTM and CDR2 ANQGSEA. A second PCR of about 6 to 12 cycles used a sample-barcoded 5' primer and a J-beta primer mix. TCRdb processed the 5' RACE reads anew with MiXCR; each CDR3 protein has one entry. The sample lists approximately 780,000 distinct CDR3 sequences; 20% to 30% were seen once. Of note for this clonotype: Its antigen is undetermined.

These same records also appear under a second study, on T cells of mothers and their children. Per that study: The search for persistent microchimeric T cell clones detected none.

Material: blood. The genes are TRBV29-1 and TRBJ1-3, with no clear D. The receptor's source is a boy aged 10-17 years in good health. The DNA for the CDR3 is TGCAGCGTTGAATCAGCGTCTGGAAACACCATATATTTT. Translating gives CSVESASGNTIYF.